One sample yielded the 30 T cell receptor beta chains listed below, sequenced in a study of cytomegalovirus exposure and HLA in healthy donors. Primers included in the PCR were 60 Vbeta and 13 Jbeta primers. Produced via immunoSEQ multiplex PCR; TCRdb's table is partial and in-frame only. The sample records some 200,000 clones, over 70% being singletons. Sequences were obtained from PBMCs. These receptors were taken from a woman aged 60-75 years in good health and CMV-seropositive.

The genes are TRBV19 and TRBJ2-2; 9 positions agree with TRBD1. In germline, CDR1 is LNHDA, CDR2 SQIVND (reference sequence). The CDR3 covers 15 residues. Trimming cost V 5 bases and J 4 bases; bases outside gene matches: 5. In DNA form, the CDR3 reads TGTGCCAGTAGTTACCCGGGACAGGGCACCGGGGAGCTGTTTTTT. Its translation: CASSYPGQGTGELFF.

The sample holds one count of this clone. Other DNA sequences within the sample encode an identical CDR3. This sequence joins TRBV6-6 and TRBJ2-1; D is possibly TRBD1 (6 bases). There are 15 residues in the CDR3. Germline V gene data show CDR1 as MNHNY and CDR2 as SVGAGI (reference sequence). V was shortened by 5 bases and J by 5 bases, with 16 bases between the two germline ends. CDR3 coding DNA: TGTGCCAGCAGTCTACCTCCGGGACAAAACAATGAGCAGTTCTTC. Protein: CASSLPPGQNNEQFF.

V and J are TRBV11-2 and TRBJ2-7; 7 bases line up with TRBD2. The CDR3 is 14 residues long. Losses at the gene ends were 3 bases for V and 6 bases for J; bases not matched to a gene: 8. The germline V gene encodes CDR1 SGHAT and CDR2 FQNNGV. CDR3 in amino acids: CASSFGREMAEQYF. CDR3 nucleotide sequence: TGTGCCAGCAGCTTCGGGCGGGAGATGGCCGAGCAGTACTTC.

V and J are TRBV5-6 and TRBJ1-1; no definite D call. The V end was cut by 4 bases, the J end by 8 bases, with 21 bases between. CDR1 is SGHDT and CDR2 is YYEEEE in the germline V gene. This CDR3 has 15 residues. CDR3 bases: TGTGCCAGCAGCCCTCAGGACTCTTTAGGCACCGAAGCTTTCTTT. The encoded protein is CASSPQDSLGTEAFF.

The chain links TRBV7-9 to TRBJ1-5; D possibly corresponds to TRBD1 (6 bases). Germline V gene sequence: CDR1 SEHNR, CDR2 FQNEAQ (reference sequence). This CDR3 comprises 13 residues. Trimming stripped 5 bases from V and 4 bases from J, with 9 bases between. The CDR3 loop reads CASSQDRNQPQHF. CDR3 nucleotide sequence: TGTGCCAGCAGCCAGGACAGAAATCAGCCCCAGCATTTT. The complete variable domain, with remaining parts taken from reference TRBV7-9 and TRBJ1-5, reads DTGVSQNPRHKITKRGQNVTFRCDPISEHNRLYWYRQTLGQGPEFLTYFQNEAQLEKSRLLSDRFSAERPKGSFSTLEIQRTEQGDSAMYLCASSQDRNQPQHFGDGTRLSIL.

This clone was seen a few times. This chain links TRBV4-2 with TRBJ2-7; perhaps TRBD1 as D (6 bases). The ends were cut back, 4 bases at V and 4 bases at J, with 14 bases in the middle. Germline CDR1 is LGHNA and CDR2 is YNFKEQ. The length of the CDR3 is 14 residues. The CDR3 DNA reads as TGTGCCAGCAGCCCACAGGGTTTGGGTTACGAGCAGTACTTC. This translates into CASSPQGLGYEQYF.

CDR3 nucleotides: TGTGCCAGCAGCTTAGGTTACAGGCCCTACGAGCAGTACTTC. It codes for CASSLGYRPYEQYF. This chain joins TRBV11-2 and TRBJ2-7, with D possibly TRBD1 on 5 matching bases. Looked up from germline, CDR1 is SGHAT and CDR2 is FQNNGV. The CDR3 is made up of 14 amino acids. V lost 1 base, J lost 2 bases, and 9 bases lay in between.

The chain joins TRBV19 to TRBJ2-3; TRBD1 matches 7 bases. This CDR3 contains 14 residues. V lost 6 bases, J lost 5 bases, and 8 bases stayed unmatched. The germline V gene has CDR1 LNHDA and CDR2 SQIVND (reference sequence). CDR3 in DNA: TGTGCCAGTAGCCGAGGGACAGAACTAGATACGCAGTATTTT. This codes for CASSRGTELDTQYF.

This rearrangement joins TRBV11-2 to TRBJ2-7, with D perhaps matching TRBD2 (5 bases). Germline assignment: CDR1 SGHAT and CDR2 FQNNGV. Trimming took off 6 bases at V and 2 bases at J, with 14 bases between the two ends. The CDR3 contains 14 residues. CDR3 sequence: CASSLGGGTYEQYF. CDR3 nucleotides: TGTGCCAGCAGTCTCGGCGGAGGTACCTACGAGCAGTACTTC.

The chain employs TRBV30 and TRBJ2-1; 9 bases map to TRBD2. Per germline, CDR1 GTSNPN and CDR2 SVGIG (reference sequence). V shed 2 bases, J shed 4 bases, and the junction held 12 bases outside the gene matches. The CDR3 covers 17 residues. The CDR3 DNA is TGTGCCTGGAGTCTATCCTATAGCGGGAGCTTTTACAATGAGCAGTTCTTC. Its translation is CAWSLSYSGSFYNEQFF.

With regard to this clone: Other DNA sequences from this sample encode an identical CDR3 as well. CDR3 sequence reads: CASSQDRNYGYTF. The CDR3, as DNA: TGCGCCAGCAGCCAAGACAGAAACTATGGCTACACCTTC. The genes are TRBV4-1 and TRBJ1-2; D remains unclear. Trimming stripped 0 bases from V and 2 bases from J, with 4 bases between. The germline V gene has CDR1 MGHRA and CDR2 YSYEKL. The CDR3 is made up of 13 amino acids.

This clone was seen only a few times. The rearrangement uses TRBV18 and TRBJ1-2, with D maybe TRBD1 (5 bases). Germline values: CDR1 KGHSH, CDR2 LQKENI. V shed 4 bases and J shed 4 bases, with 16 bases lying between them. CDR3 length equals 15 residues. The CDR3 region is CASSLTGGRGYGYTF. The DNA for the CDR3 is TGTGCCAGCTCACTTACGGGGGGGAGAGGCTATGGCTACACCTTC.

The genes are TRBV2 and TRBJ2-3, with D maybe TRBD1 (7 bases). Germline V lookup: CDR1 SNHLY, CDR2 FYNNEI. CDR3 length: 14 residues. Trimming removed 6 bases from V and 5 bases from J, with 15 bases in between. CDR3 in amino acids: CASSTGTAGDTQYF. The CDR3 nucleotides are TGTGCCAGCAGCACCGGGACAGCGGGAGATACGCAGTATTTT.

The chain carries TRBV5-1 and TRBJ2-3, with 7 bases that match TRBD2. From germline, CDR1 is SGHRS and CDR2 YFSETQ. With 1 base clipped from V and 1 base from J, the junction kept 6 bases outside the gene matches. This CDR3 has 16 amino acids. This chain's CDR3 is CASSLMLAEGTDTQYF. Here the CDR3 DNA reads TGCGCCAGCAGCTTGATGCTAGCGGAGGGCACAGATACGCAGTATTTT.

V and J are TRBV19 and TRBJ1-1, with 7 bases lining up with TRBD1. J gave up 0 bases and V 5 bases, and 9 bases lay outside the gene matches. The CDR3 extends over 16 amino acids. Germline CDR1 is LNHDA and CDR2 is SQIVND (reference sequence). CDR3 sequence reads: CASSQGQRVLNTEAFF. Written as DNA, the CDR3 is TGTGCCAGTAGTCAGGGACAGAGGGTTTTGAACACTGAAGCTTTCTTT.

This sequence joins TRBV7-3 and TRBJ1-1, with D possibly being TRBD1 (5 bases). The ends were cut back, 4 bases at V and 2 bases at J, with 8 bases in the middle. The V gene's germline CDR1 is SGHTA and CDR2 FQGTGA. There are 13 residues in the CDR3. This CDR3 reads CASSSGGNTEAFF. CDR3 DNA: TGTGCCAGCAGCTCGGGGGGTAACACTGAAGCTTTCTTT.

V and J are TRBV4-3 and TRBJ2-3, with D perhaps matching TRBD1 (5 bases). CDR1 and CDR2 (germline): LGHNA, YSLEER. The V and J ends lost 0 bases and 2 bases respectively, with 9 bases between them. This CDR3 is 15 amino acids long. CDR3 region: CASSQDVGDTDTQYF. The CDR3 coding sequence is TGCGCCAGCAGCCAAGATGTAGGGGACACAGATACGCAGTATTTT.

The chain carries TRBV2 and TRBJ1-1; D call uncertain. Germline assignment: CDR1 SNHLY and CDR2 FYNNEI. V gave up 5 bases and J gave up 1 base, with 11 bases separating them. This CDR3 is built from 14 residues. This chain's CDR3 is CASSFTRENTEAFF. The CDR3 region has the DNA TGTGCCAGCAGTTTCACCCGGGAGAACACTGAAGCTTTCTTT.

V and J are TRBV27 and TRBJ2-7; 9 positions match TRBD1. This CDR3 is built from 14 residues. Germline CDR1 is MNHEY and CDR2 is SMNVEV (reference sequence). The junction had 7 bases not matched to a gene; V was cut back by 1 base and J by 9 bases. CDR3 in DNA: TGTGCCAGCAGTTTATACGGACAGGGGACCGGGCAGTACTTC. The encoded protein is CASSLYGQGTGQYF.

The chain is built from TRBV29-1 and TRBJ2-7, with TRBD1 matching over 7 bases. The CDR3 totals 11 residues. Trimming removed 4 bases from V and 5 bases from J; junction bases left unmatched: 2. CDR1 is SQVTM and CDR2 is ANQGSEA in the germline V gene. CDR3 sequence (DNA): TGCAGCGTTGGAGGACAGGACGAGCAGTACTTC. Translation: CSVGGQDEQYF.

The genes are TRBV29-1 and TRBJ1-1, with 7 nucleotides matching TRBD1. J lost 1 base, V lost 5 bases, and 4 bases had no gene match. Germline loops: CDR1 SQVTM, CDR2 ANQGSEA. The length of the CDR3 is 13 residues. The CDR3: CSVTGQANTEAFF. In nucleotides, the CDR3 is TGCAGCGTTACAGGACAGGCGAACACTGAAGCTTTCTTT.

As regards this clone: Mismatch with germline at one junction end may stem from a read error. The chain combines TRBV7-2 with TRBJ1-3; 8 bases fit TRBD1. Germline-derived CDR1 and CDR2 are SGHTA and FQGNSA. The CDR3 consists of 15 residues. The CDR3 DNA sequence: TGTGCCAGTAGCTCGCGGACAGGGTCTGGAAACACCATATATTTT. Residues: CASSSRTGSGNTIYF. The full variable domain, rest sourced from reference TRBV7-2 and TRBJ1-3, is GAGVSQSPSNKVTEKGKDVELRCDPISGHTALYWYRQSLGQGLEFLIYFQGNSAPDKSGLPSDRFSAERTGGSVSTLTIQRTQQEDSAVYLCASSSRTGSGNTIYFGEGSWLTVV.

The J gene is TRBJ2-5, the V gene TRBV7-2; TRBD2 aligns across 8 bases. Germline-derived CDR1 and CDR2 are SGHTA and FQGNSA. The CDR3 loop spans 14 amino acids. Unmatched junction bases numbered 7, after V lost 5 bases and J lost 5 bases. For the CDR3, the DNA is TGTGCCAGCAGCCCCAGACTAGCGAGGGAGACCCAGTACTTC. Translating gives CASSPRLARETQYF.

The chain links TRBV15 to TRBJ1-2, with 7 nucleotides matching TRBD1. This CDR3 region has 15 residues. The ends lost 0 bases at V and 7 bases at J; junction bases unmatched: 8. Germline assignment: CDR1 LNHNV and CDR2 YYDKDF (reference sequence). In nucleotides, the CDR3 is TGTGCCACCAGCAGAGATCGAACAGGGGCGGGTGGCTACACCTTC. This sequence encodes CATSRDRTGAGGYTF.

The genes are TRBV13 and TRBJ2-7, with TRBD2 matching over 8 bases. The CDR3 spans 13 residues. From germline, CDR1 is PRHDT and CDR2 FYEKMQ (reference sequence). The trim removed 3 bases at V and 3 bases at J, leaving 1 base unmatched. In DNA, the CDR3 is TGTGCCAGCAGCTTTAGCGGGGTCTACGAGCAGTACTTC. Amino acids: CASSFSGVYEQYF.

J is TRBJ2-5 and V is TRBV11-3, with 7 bases that match TRBD1. The CDR3 runs 15 residues. Germline CDR1 reads SGHNT; CDR2 reads YENEEA. With 5 bases clipped from V and 3 bases from J, the junction kept 9 bases outside the gene matches. In DNA, the CDR3 is TGTGCCAGCAGCCGATCGGGACAGACCAAAGAGACCCAGTACTTC. This encodes CASSRSGQTKETQYF.

This clone was seen just once. The genes are TRBV5-1 and TRBJ1-5; 10 bases agree with TRBD1. Looked up from germline, CDR1 is SGHRS and CDR2 is YFSETQ. J was trimmed by 7 bases and V by 4 bases; bases with no gene match: 8. The CDR3 spans 15 residues. The DNA of the CDR3 is TGCGCCAGCAGCCCCGGGACAGGGGAGAGACAGCCCCAGCATTTT. Its protein is CASSPGTGERQPQHF.

The chain has TRBV28 and TRBJ2-2, with D tentatively TRBD2 (7 bases). Trimming pared 6 bases from V and 6 bases from J, leaving 11 bases between. CDR3 length equals 13 residues. From germline, CDR1 is MDHEN and CDR2 SYDVKM. The CDR3 region is CASSLGGAGELFF. The CDR3 region has the DNA TGTGCCAGCAGCCTAGGGGGGGCCGGGGAGCTGTTTTTT.

The chain carries TRBV7-2 and TRBJ1-1; the D gene is possibly TRBD1 (6 bases). The V end lost 1 base, the J end lost 0 bases, and 9 bases lay between the germline ends. Looked up from germline, CDR1 is SGHTA and CDR2 is FQGNSA. The CDR3 runs 15 residues. CDR3 bases: TGTGCCAGCAGCTTAGGAACAGGGATGAACACTGAAGCTTTCTTT. Translation gives CASSLGTGMNTEAFF.

V is TRBV27 and J is TRBJ2-3, with D possibly TRBD2 on 5 matching bases. CDR1 is MNHEY, CDR2 SMNVEV, per germline (reference sequence). V was trimmed by 5 bases and J by 3 bases, leaving 12 bases between them. The CDR3 is made up of 14 amino acids. CDR3 sequence: CASSLEAATDTQYF. CDR3 sequence (DNA): TGTGCCAGCAGTCTTGAAGCGGCGACAGATACGCAGTATTTT.